The 13 T cell receptor beta chains given below trace back to one sample, sequenced in a study of cytomegalovirus exposure and HLA in healthy donors. Vbeta (60) and Jbeta (13) primers were used in the PCR. Only in-frame clones appear in the TCRdb table, and some are missing; sequencing was by immunoSEQ multiplex PCR. The top ten hold under 8.5% of the sample, which has 160,000 or so clones, about 80% seen once. Sequencing was carried out using PBMCs. These receptors came from a woman aged 45 to 65 in good health and CMV-seropositive.

The rearrangement uses TRBV29-1 and TRBJ2-1, with D possibly being TRBD1 (6 bases). The V end lost 6 bases, the J end lost 13 bases, and 16 bases lay between the germline ends. The CDR3 is made up of 11 amino acids. Germline V CDR1 and CDR2: SQVTM, ANQGSEA. The CDR3, as DNA: TGCAGCGTGGGAACAGGGCAGGAACAGTTCTTC. Its translation is CSVGTGQEQFF.

The chain joins TRBV5-6 to TRBJ1-1, with TRBD1 identical over 10 bases. There are 16 residues in the CDR3. Looked up from germline, CDR1 is SGHDT and CDR2 is YYEEEE. V dropped 4 bases and J dropped 3; count of bases not matched to a gene: 9. The CDR3 protein is CASSRDRGGVYTEAFF. CDR3 in DNA: TGTGCCAGCAGCAGGGACAGGGGAGGGGTGTACACTGAAGCTTTCTTT.

CDR3 in DNA: TGTGCCAGCAGCCCGGGGAGGGAAGCTAACTATGGCTACACCTTC. It yields the protein CASSPGREANYGYTF. The chain uses TRBV7-9 and TRBJ1-2; D uncertain. This CDR3 has 15 amino acids. Germline CDR1 reads SEHNR; CDR2 reads FQNEAQ (reference sequence). Trimming removed 5 bases from V and 0 bases from J, with 13 bases in between.

The V and J genes are TRBV5-8 and TRBJ2-1; D may be TRBD2 (6 bases). This CDR3 contains 15 residues. V shed 4 bases and J shed 1 base, with 12 bases lying between them. The germline CDR1 and CDR2 sequences are SGHTS and YDEGEE. The CDR3 DNA follows: TGTGCCAGCAGCCTAGAGGGACTTTCCTACAATGAGCAGTTCTTC. It translates to CASSLEGLSYNEQFF.

Only one count was recorded for this clone. V is TRBV9 and J is TRBJ2-1, with a tentative D call TRBD1 (7 bases). The ends were cut back, 6 bases at V and 8 bases at J, with 18 bases in the middle. The CDR3 is made up of 14 amino acids. Per the germline V gene, CDR1 is SGDLS and CDR2 is YYNGEE. CDR3 DNA sequence: TGTGCCAGCACCCAGGGGGGCACTGGGGATGAGCAGTTCTTC. This encodes CASTQGGTGDEQFF. Variable domain in full (rest from reference TRBV9 and TRBJ2-1): DSGVTQTPKHLITATGQRVTLRCSPRSGDLSVYWYQQSLDQGLQFLIQYYNGEERAKGNILERFSAQQFPDLHSELNLSSLELGDSALYFCASTQGGTGDEQFFGPGTRLTVL.

Regarding this clone: The junction departs from the called germline gene at one end, perhaps through a read error. This CDR3 is also generated by other DNA sequences in the sample. The chain combines TRBV13 with TRBJ1-2, with D uncertain. This CDR3 comprises 13 residues. CDR1 and CDR2 (germline): PRHDT, FYEKMQ (reference sequence). CDR3 amino acids: CASRSFSNYGYTF. CDR3 in DNA: TGCGCCAGCAGGTCATTCAGTAACTATGGCTACACCTTC.

The genes are TRBV9 and TRBJ2-3; 7 bases are a match to TRBD2. Germline V CDR1 and CDR2: SGDLS, YYNGEE. V dropped 0 bases and J dropped 0; count of bases not matched to a gene: 7. The CDR3 has 17 amino acids. This CDR3 is CASSVGGGGISTDTQYF. Here the CDR3 DNA reads TGTGCCAGCAGCGTAGGTGGGGGGGGGATAAGCACAGATACGCAGTATTTT.

This clone has more than one count but fewer than ten. The rearrangement links TRBV27 to TRBJ1-5, with D unresolved. This CDR3 comprises 17 residues. V was shortened by 2 bases and J by 2 bases, with 16 bases between the two germline ends. Germline V CDR1 and CDR2: MNHEY, SMNVEV (reference sequence). CDR3 bases: TGTGCCAGCAGTTTAACCCCTCCCGGGGTAGGCAATCAGCCCCAGCATTTT. Its translation: CASSLTPPGVGNQPQHF.

V and J are TRBV28 and TRBJ2-4, with TRBD2 as a possible D gene (6 bases). Germline-derived CDR1 and CDR2 are MDHEN and SYDVKM. V lost 4 bases and J lost 7, with 17 bases in between. There are 15 residues in the CDR3. The CDR3 loop is CASSSESAGRNIQYF. The CDR3, as DNA: TGTGCCAGCAGTTCCGAAAGTGCAGGGAGGAACATTCAGTACTTC. Based on the CDR3 plus reference TRBV28 and TRBJ2-4, the full variable domain is DVKVTQSSRYLVKRTGEKVFLECVQDMDHENMFWYRQDPGLGLRLIYFSYDVKMKEKGDIPEGYSVSREKKERFSLILESASTNQTSMYLCASSSESAGRNIQYFGAGTRLSVL.

This rearrangement joins TRBV4-2 to TRBJ1-3; D is undetermined. The CDR3 has 15 amino acids. Trimming took 1 base from V and 5 from J, leaving 12 bases between them. CDR1 and CDR2 (germline): LGHNA, YNFKEQ. The CDR3 DNA is TGTGCCAGCAGCCAAGGCTCGGCCGGGAGAAACACCATATATTTT. Its translation: CASSQGSAGRNTIYF.

The gene calls are TRBV30 and TRBJ2-5, with 7 bases matching TRBD2. CDR1 GTSNPN and CDR2 SVGIG come from the germline V gene (reference sequence). The CDR3 extends over 12 amino acids. Trimming removed 0 bases from V and 11 bases from J; junction bases left unmatched: 6. The CDR3 nucleotides are TGTGCCTGGAGTGTTGCCGGGCGGGAGCAGTACTTC. It is translated as CAWSVAGREQYF.

This chain joins TRBV2 and TRBJ2-3, with D perhaps TRBD2 (5 bases). V shed 7 bases and J shed 2 bases, with 16 bases lying between them. In germline, CDR1 is SNHLY, CDR2 FYNNEI. There are 15 residues in the CDR3. CDR3 DNA sequence: TGTGCCAGCATCCCGGGATGGGCGGCCACAGATACGCAGTATTTT. This sequence encodes CASIPGWAATDTQYF.

The chain couples TRBV6-6 to TRBJ1-6, with TRBD1 identical over 9 bases. J was trimmed by 6 bases and V by 5 bases; bases with no gene match: 8. Germline CDR1 MNHNY, CDR2 SVGAGI (reference sequence). CDR3 length: 16 residues. CDR3 residues: CASSPDRGRGNSPLHF. The DNA of the CDR3 is TGTGCCAGCAGTCCGGACAGGGGACGGGGTAATTCACCCCTCCACTTT.